The source of this TCR beta chain is a study of blood T cell repertoires in COVID-19. About the study: Donors in the United States, Italy and Spain gave samples during acute or convalescent COVID-19. The cDNA or gDNA used as material had been derived from T cells, B-cell-depleted T cells, or PBMCs.

The authors' processing: It was from reference gene primer amplification that nucleated cell counts were estimated. Measured with immunoSEQ multiplex PCR; TCRdb has only the in-frame clones, and not every one. The DNA gave D and trimming, while V, J and clone size come from that table. The sample yields around 160,000 clones, approximately 81% seen once. Trimming removed 0 bases at V and 5 bases at J, with 14 bases between. This CDR3 is 16 amino acids long. Germline lookup yields CDR1 MNHNY and CDR2 SVGAGI (reference sequence). Sequenced material: peripheral blood. The TCR originated in a human donor in a cohort sampled during active COVID-19. V and J are TRBV6-6 and TRBJ1-5, with D maybe TRBD1 (5 bases). CDR3 nucleotide sequence: TGTGCCAGCAGTTACTCGAAGGGGCTCTGGGATCAGCCCCAGCATTTT. As protein: CASSYSKGLWDQPQHF.